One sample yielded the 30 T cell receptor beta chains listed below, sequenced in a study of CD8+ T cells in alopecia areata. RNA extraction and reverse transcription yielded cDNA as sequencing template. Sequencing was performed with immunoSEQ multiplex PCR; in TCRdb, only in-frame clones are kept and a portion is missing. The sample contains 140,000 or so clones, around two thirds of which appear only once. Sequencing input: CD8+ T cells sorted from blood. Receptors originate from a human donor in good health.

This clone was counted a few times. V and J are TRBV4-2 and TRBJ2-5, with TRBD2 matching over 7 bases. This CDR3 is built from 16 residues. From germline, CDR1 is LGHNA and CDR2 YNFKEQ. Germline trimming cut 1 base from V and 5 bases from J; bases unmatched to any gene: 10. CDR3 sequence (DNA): TGTGCCAGCAGCCAAGGGACTAGTCTATCTGTCGAGACCCAGTACTTC. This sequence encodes CASSQGTSLSVETQYF.

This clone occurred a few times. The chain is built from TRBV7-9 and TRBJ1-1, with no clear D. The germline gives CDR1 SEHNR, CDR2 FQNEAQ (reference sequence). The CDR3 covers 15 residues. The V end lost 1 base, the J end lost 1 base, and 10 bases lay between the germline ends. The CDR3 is CASSLVGGPNTEAFF. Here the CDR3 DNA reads TGTGCCAGCAGCTTAGTTGGAGGGCCGAACACTGAAGCTTTCTTT.

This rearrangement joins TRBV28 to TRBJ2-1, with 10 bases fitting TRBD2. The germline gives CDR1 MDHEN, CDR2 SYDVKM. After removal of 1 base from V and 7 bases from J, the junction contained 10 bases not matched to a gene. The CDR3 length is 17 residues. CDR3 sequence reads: CASSLSSGSLSENEQFF. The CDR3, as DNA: TGTGCCAGCAGTTTATCTAGCGGGAGCTTAAGCGAAAATGAGCAGTTCTTC.

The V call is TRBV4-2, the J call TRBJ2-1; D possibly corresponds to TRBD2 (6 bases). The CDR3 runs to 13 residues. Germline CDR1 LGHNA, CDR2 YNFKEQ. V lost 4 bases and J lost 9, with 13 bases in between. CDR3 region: CASSPTSSSEQFF. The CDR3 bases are TGTGCCAGCAGCCCAACTAGCTCTAGTGAGCAGTTCTTC.

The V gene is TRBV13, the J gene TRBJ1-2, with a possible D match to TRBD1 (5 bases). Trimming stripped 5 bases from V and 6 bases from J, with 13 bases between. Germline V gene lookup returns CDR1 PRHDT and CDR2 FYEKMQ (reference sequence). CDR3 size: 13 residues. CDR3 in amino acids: CASSPWGIHGYTF. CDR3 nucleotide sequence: TGTGCCAGCAGCCCCTGGGGGATCCATGGCTACACCTTC.

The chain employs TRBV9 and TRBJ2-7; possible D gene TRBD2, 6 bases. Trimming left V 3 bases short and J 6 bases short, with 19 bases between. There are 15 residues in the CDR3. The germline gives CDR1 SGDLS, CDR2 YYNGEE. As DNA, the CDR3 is TGTGCCAGCAGCGCCACCCCCGGGGCTAGCGTCGAGCAGTACTTC. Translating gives CASSATPGASVEQYF.

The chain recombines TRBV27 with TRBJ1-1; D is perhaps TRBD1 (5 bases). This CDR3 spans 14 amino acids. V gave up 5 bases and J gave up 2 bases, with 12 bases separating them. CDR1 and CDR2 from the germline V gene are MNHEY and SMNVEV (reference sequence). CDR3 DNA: TGTGCCAGCAGTCGCGGGGACCCCAACACTGAAGCTTTCTTT. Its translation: CASSRGDPNTEAFF.

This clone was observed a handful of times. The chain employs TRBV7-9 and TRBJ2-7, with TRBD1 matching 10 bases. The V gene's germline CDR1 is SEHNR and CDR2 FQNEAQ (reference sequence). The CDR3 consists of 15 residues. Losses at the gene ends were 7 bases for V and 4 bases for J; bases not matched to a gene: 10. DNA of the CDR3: TGTGCCAGCACATCCTTCGGGACAGGGGATTACGAGCAGTACTTC. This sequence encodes CASTSFGTGDYEQYF.

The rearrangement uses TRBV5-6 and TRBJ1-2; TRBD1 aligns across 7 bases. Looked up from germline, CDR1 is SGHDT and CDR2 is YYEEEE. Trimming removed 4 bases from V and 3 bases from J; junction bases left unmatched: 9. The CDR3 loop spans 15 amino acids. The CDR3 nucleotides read TGTGCCAGCAGCGTCGGGACAGCCATGTACTATGGCTACACCTTC. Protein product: CASSVGTAMYYGYTF. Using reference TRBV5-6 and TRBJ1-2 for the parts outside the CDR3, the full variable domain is DAGVTQSPTHLIKTRGQQVTLRCSPKSGHDTVSWYQQALGQGPQFIFQYYEEEERQRGNFPDRFSGHQFPNYSSELNVNALLLGDSALYLCASSVGTAMYYGYTFGSGTRLTVV.

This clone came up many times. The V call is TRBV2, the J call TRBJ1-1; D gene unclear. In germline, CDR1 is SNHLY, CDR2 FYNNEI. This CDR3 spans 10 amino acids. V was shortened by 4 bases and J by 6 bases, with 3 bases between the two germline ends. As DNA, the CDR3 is TGTGCCAGCAGTGGGGCTGAAGCTTTCTTT. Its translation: CASSGAEAFF.

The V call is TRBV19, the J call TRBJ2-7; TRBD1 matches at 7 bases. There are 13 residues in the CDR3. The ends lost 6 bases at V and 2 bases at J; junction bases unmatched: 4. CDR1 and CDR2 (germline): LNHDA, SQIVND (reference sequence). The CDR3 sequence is CASSAGGTYEQYF. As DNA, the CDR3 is TGTGCCAGTAGCGCAGGGGGTACCTACGAGCAGTACTTC.

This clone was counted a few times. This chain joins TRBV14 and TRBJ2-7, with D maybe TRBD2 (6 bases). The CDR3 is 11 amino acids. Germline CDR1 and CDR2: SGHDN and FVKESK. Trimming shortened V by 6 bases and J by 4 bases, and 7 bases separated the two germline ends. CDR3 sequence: CASSRGYEQYF. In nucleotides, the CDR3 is TGTGCCAGCAGTCGGGGGTACGAGCAGTACTTC.

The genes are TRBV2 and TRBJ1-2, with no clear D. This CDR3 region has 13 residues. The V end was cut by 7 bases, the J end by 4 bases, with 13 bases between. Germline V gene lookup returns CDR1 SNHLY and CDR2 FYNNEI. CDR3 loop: CASKEGSRYGYTF. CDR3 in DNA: TGTGCCAGCAAAGAGGGCAGCCGCTATGGCTACACCTTC.

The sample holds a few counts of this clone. The CDR3 nucleotides are TGCGCCAGCACGCCCAATGAGCAGTTCTTC. Amino acid sequence: CASTPNEQFF. The V and J genes are TRBV23-1 and TRBJ2-1; D ambiguous. Being an ORF, TRBV23-1 has a function that is uncertain. V dropped 7 bases and J dropped 6 bases, with 4 bases sitting between them. This CDR3 is built from 10 residues.

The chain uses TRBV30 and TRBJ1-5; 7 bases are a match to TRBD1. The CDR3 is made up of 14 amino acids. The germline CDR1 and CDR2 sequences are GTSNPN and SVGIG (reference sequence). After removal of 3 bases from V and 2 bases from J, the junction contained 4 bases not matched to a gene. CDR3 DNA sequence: TGTGCCTGGAGCCCAGGACAGGGCAATCAGCCCCAGCATTTT. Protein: CAWSPGQGNQPQHF.

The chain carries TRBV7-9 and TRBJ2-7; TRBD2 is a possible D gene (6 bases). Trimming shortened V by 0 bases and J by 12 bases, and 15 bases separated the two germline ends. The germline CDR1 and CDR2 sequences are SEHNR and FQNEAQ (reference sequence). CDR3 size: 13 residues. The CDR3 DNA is TGTGCCAGCAGCTTAGCGCTAGTGGACTACTTGTACTTC. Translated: CASSLALVDYLYF.

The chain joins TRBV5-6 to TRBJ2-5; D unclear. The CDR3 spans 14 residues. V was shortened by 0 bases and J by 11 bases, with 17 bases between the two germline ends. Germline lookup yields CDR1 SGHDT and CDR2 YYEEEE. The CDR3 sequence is CASSLAHSVGEQYF. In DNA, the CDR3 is TGTGCCAGCAGCTTGGCCCACTCGGTGGGTGAGCAGTACTTC.

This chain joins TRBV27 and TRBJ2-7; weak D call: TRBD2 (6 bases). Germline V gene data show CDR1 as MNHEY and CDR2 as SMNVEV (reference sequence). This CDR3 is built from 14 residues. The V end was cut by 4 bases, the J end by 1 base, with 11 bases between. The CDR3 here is CASSSDSGSYEQYF. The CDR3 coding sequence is TGTGCCAGCAGTTCGGATAGCGGATCCTACGAGCAGTACTTC.

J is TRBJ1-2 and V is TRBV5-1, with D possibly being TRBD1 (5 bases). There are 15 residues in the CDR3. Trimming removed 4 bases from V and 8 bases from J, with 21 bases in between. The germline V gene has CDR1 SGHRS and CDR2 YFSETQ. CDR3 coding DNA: TGCGCCAGCAGCCCCGACCAGGGAAATCCCCTCGGCTACACCTTC. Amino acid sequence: CASSPDQGNPLGYTF.

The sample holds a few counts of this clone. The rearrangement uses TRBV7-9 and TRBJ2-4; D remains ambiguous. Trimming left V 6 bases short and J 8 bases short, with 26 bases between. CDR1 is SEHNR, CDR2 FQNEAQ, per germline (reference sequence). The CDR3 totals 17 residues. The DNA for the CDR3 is TGTGCCAGCAGTCAGAAGGAGAGTGCGGCCCACACTTACATTCAGTACTTC. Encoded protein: CASSQKESAAHTYIQYF.

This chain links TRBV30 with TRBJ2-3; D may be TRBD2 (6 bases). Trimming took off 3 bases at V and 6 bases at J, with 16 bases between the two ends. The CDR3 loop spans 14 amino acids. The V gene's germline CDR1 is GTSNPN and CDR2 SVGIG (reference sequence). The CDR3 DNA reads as TGTGCCTGGAGGCCGGGGGTAGGGGTGGATACGCAGTATTTT. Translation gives CAWRPGVGVDTQYF. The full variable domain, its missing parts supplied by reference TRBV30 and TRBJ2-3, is SQTIHQWPATLVQPVGSPLSLECTVEGTSNPNLYWYRQAAGRGLQLLFYSVGIGQISSEVPQNLSASRPQDRQFILSSKKLLLSDSGFYLCAWRPGVGVDTQYFGPGTRLTVL.

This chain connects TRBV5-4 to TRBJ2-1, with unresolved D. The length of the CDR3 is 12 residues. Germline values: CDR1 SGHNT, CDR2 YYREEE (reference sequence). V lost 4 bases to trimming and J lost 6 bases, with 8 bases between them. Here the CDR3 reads CASSATPNEQFF. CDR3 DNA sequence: TGTGCCAGCAGCGCTACCCCCAATGAGCAGTTCTTC.

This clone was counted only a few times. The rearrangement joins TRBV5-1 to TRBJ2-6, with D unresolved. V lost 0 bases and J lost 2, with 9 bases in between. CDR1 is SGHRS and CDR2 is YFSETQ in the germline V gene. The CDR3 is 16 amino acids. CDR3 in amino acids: CASSLDVTAGANVLTF. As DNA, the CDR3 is TGCGCCAGCAGCTTGGACGTTACGGCTGGGGCCAACGTCCTGACTTTC.

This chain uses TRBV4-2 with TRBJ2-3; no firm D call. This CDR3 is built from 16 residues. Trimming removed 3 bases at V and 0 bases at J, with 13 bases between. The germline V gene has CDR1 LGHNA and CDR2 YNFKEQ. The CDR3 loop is CASSHRPDTSTDTQYF. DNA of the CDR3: TGTGCCAGCAGCCACCGACCGGATACTAGCACAGATACGCAGTATTTT.

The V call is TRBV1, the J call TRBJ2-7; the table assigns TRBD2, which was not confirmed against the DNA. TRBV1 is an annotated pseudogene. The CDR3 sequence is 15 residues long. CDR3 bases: TGCACCAGCAGCCAGGAGGAGCCGGGCCCCACCCCGGAGTACTTC. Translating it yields CTSSQEEPGPTPEYF.

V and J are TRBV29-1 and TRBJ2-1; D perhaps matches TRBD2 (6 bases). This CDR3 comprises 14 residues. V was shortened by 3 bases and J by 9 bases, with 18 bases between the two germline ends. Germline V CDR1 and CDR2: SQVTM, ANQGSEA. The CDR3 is CSVDPGSSNGEQFF. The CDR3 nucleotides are TGCAGCGTTGACCCCGGGAGCAGCAATGGTGAGCAGTTCTTC.

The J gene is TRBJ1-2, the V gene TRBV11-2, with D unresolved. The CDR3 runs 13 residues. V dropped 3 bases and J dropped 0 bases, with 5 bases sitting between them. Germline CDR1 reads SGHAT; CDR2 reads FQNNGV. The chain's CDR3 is CASSFSSNYGYTF. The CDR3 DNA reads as TGTGCCAGCAGCTTCTCGTCTAACTATGGCTACACCTTC.

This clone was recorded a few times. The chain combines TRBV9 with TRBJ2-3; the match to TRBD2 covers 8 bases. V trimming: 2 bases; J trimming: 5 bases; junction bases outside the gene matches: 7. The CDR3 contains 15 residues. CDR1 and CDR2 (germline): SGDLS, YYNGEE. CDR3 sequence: CASSVTGGPLDTQYF. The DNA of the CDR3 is TGTGCCAGCAGCGTCACGGGAGGGCCTTTAGATACGCAGTATTTT.

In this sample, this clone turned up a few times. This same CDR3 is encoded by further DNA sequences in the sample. CDR3 DNA sequence: TGTGCCAGCAGCGTAGCCGACTCCTACAATGAGCAGTTCTTC. Amino acid sequence: CASSVADSYNEQFF. The V and J genes are TRBV9 and TRBJ2-1; unclear D gene. Trimming removed 0 bases from V and 0 bases from J, with 4 bases in between. The CDR3 is 14 amino acids. Germline V gene sequence: CDR1 SGDLS, CDR2 YYNGEE.

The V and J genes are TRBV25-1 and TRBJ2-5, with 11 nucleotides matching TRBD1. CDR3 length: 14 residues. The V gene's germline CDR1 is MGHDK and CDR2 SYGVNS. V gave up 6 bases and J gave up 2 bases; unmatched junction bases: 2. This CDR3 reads CASSWDRGQETQYF. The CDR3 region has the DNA TGTGCCAGCAGCTGGGACAGGGGGCAAGAGACCCAGTACTTC. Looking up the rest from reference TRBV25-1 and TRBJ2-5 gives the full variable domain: EADIYQTPRYLVIGTGKKITLECSQTMGHDKMYWYQQDPGMELHLIHYSYGVNSTEKGDLSSESTVSRIRTEHFPLTLESARPSHTSQYLCASSWDRGQETQYFGPGTRLLVL.